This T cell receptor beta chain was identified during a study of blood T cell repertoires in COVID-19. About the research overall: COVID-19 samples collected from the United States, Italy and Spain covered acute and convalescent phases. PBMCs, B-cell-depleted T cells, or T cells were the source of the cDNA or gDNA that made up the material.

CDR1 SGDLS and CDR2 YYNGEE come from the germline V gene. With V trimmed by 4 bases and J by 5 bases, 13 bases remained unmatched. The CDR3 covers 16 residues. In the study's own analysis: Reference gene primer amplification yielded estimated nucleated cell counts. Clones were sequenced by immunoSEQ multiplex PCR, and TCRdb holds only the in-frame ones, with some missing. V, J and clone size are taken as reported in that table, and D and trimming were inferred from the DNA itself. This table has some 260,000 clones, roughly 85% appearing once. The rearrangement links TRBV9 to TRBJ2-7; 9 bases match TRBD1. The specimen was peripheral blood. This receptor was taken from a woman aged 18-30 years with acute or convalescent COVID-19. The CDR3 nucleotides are TGTGCCAGCAGCCATCGACAGGGGGAGGATAAAGACGAGCAGTACTTC. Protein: CASSHRQGEDKDEQYF.